This entry concerns a single TCR beta chain. The V gene's germline CDR1 is LNHDA and CDR2 SQIVND (reference sequence). This CDR3 comprises 13 residues. Trimming stripped 6 bases from V and 7 bases from J, with 15 bases between. This sample stems from a study of blood T cell repertoires in COVID-19. Only in-frame clones appear in the TCRdb table, and some are missing; sequencing was by immunoSEQ multiplex PCR. The profile covers 110,000 to 150,000 clones, with about 86% appearing a single time and around 4.5% taken by the ten largest. The chain carries TRBV19 and TRBJ1-1; D is ambiguous. The sample comprised peripheral blood. The receptor comes from a woman between 35 and 50 years old with acute or convalescent COVID-19. The CDR3, as DNA: TGTGCCAGTAGATCCGGTGTGGGAGTTGAAGCTTTCTTT. The encoded protein is CASRSGVGVEAFF.